These 28 T cell receptor beta chains were sequenced from one sample in a study of blood T cell repertoires in COVID-19. This table comes from immunoSEQ multiplex PCR, and its TCRdb copy is limited to in-frame clones, with some not included. The sample carries fewer than 200,000 clones, over 80% recorded once. Sequenced material: peripheral blood. Receptors originate from a woman of 80 years or more with COVID-19, enrolled during active disease.

CDR3 in DNA: TGTGCCAGCTCTGGACAGCCCAATCAGCCCCAGCATTTT. Protein sequence: CASSGQPNQPQHF. The chain combines TRBV2 with TRBJ1-5, with a tentative D call TRBD1 (6 bases). CDR3 length equals 13 residues. The ends were cut back, 8 bases at V and 3 bases at J, with 11 bases in the middle. Per germline, CDR1 SNHLY and CDR2 FYNNEI.

This chain links TRBV6-1 with TRBJ1-5; the D gene is possibly TRBD1 (5 bases). Germline-derived CDR1 and CDR2 are MNHNS and SASEGT. V was cut by 1 base and J by 1 base, with 8 bases left in between. This CDR3 has 15 amino acids. CDR3 nucleotides: TGTGCCAGCAGTGAAGTGGCAGGGAGCAATCAGCCCCAGCATTTT. Translation: CASSEVAGSNQPQHF.

The rearrangement links TRBV7-3 to TRBJ2-5; 8 bases map to TRBD2. The junction had 2 bases not matched to a gene; V was cut back by 4 bases and J by 1 base. The CDR3 is 14 amino acids. Germline loops: CDR1 SGHTA, CDR2 FQGTGA. Written as DNA, the CDR3 is TGTGCCAGCAGCTCCGGGACTAGCCAAGAGACCCAGTACTTC. It is translated as CASSSGTSQETQYF.

This clone was counted once. The chain joins TRBV5-1 to TRBJ2-1; D is unresolved. V lost 0 bases and J 10 bases, leaving 11 bases between the germline ends. Germline CDR1 reads SGHRS; CDR2 reads YFSETQ. CDR3 length: 13 amino acids. The CDR3 is CASSLGRSPEQFF. CDR3 coding DNA: TGCGCCAGCAGCTTGGGCCGGTCCCCGGAGCAGTTCTTC.

This clone was recorded a few times. This chain connects TRBV6-6 to TRBJ2-1, with 7 bases fitting TRBD1. Germline-derived CDR1 and CDR2 are MNHNY and SVGAGI (reference sequence). V trimming: 5 bases; J trimming: 0 bases; junction bases outside the gene matches: 7. The length of the CDR3 is 16 residues. The CDR3 DNA follows: TGTGCCAGCAGTCGAAACCGGGACAGCTCCTACAATGAGCAGTTCTTC. This gives the protein CASSRNRDSSYNEQFF.

The chain recombines TRBV27 with TRBJ2-7, with a weak D call TRBD2 (6 bases). Germline V gene sequence: CDR1 MNHEY, CDR2 SMNVEV (reference sequence). This CDR3 spans 15 amino acids. V was pared by 6 bases and J by 3 bases, with 18 bases between. CDR3 bases: TGTGCCAGCAGCCGAGCGGGCGGAAGACACTACGAGCAGTACTTC. Its translation is CASSRAGGRHYEQYF.

V gene TRBV6-5 combines with J gene TRBJ2-7; 14 positions match TRBD2. V lost 5 bases, J lost 4 bases, and 4 bases stayed unmatched. The CDR3 is 15 residues long. The germline V gene encodes CDR1 MNHEY and CDR2 SVGAGI. Here the CDR3 DNA reads TGTGCCAGCAGTCGTAGACTAGCGGGAGGGTACGAGCAGTACTTC. It specifies CASSRRLAGGYEQYF.

The genes are TRBV29-1 and TRBJ2-7, with D possibly being TRBD2 (7 bases). Trimming took off 0 bases at V and 4 bases at J, with 13 bases between the two ends. Germline V gene sequence: CDR1 SQVTM, CDR2 ANQGSEA. The CDR3 is 14 residues long. The CDR3 DNA is TGCAGCGTTGAAGATAGGGGGGGTTCGTACGAGCAGTACTTC. Encoded protein: CSVEDRGGSYEQYF.

The rearrangement uses TRBV3-1 (or the pseudogene TRBV3-2) and TRBJ1-3; TRBD1 agrees at 8 bases. Germline V gene data show CDR1 as LGHDT and CDR2 as YNNKEL (reference sequence). The CDR3 is 15 residues long. The J segment lost 4 bases and the V segment lost 2 bases, leaving 4 bases of the junction unmatched. CDR3: CASSQPDRGGNTIYF. The DNA for the CDR3 is TGTGCCAGCAGCCAACCTGACAGGGGCGGAAACACCATATATTTT.

This clone has a single count. The CDR3 DNA reads as TGTGCCATCAGTGGGACTAGCGGCTACGAGCAGTACTTC. Amino acid sequence: CAISGTSGYEQYF. V usage is TRBV10-3 and J usage is TRBJ2-7, with 10 bases aligning to TRBD2. In germline, CDR1 is ENHRY, CDR2 SYGVKD. CDR3 size: 13 residues. J was trimmed by 3 bases and V by 4 bases; bases with no gene match: 0.

The chain is built from TRBV5-1 and TRBJ2-5; no clear D. V lost 7 bases and J lost 4, with 14 bases in between. CDR1 and CDR2 (germline): SGHRS, YFSETQ. This CDR3 has 13 amino acids. The CDR3 reads CASAPTFAETQYF. In DNA, the CDR3 is TGCGCCAGCGCACCTACCTTCGCAGAGACCCAGTACTTC.

The gene calls are TRBV3-1 (or the pseudogene TRBV3-2) and TRBJ1-4; a weak D match, TRBD1 (5 bases). Trimming pared 8 bases from V and 10 bases from J, leaving 14 bases between. Germline V gene sequence: CDR1 LGHDT, CDR2 YNNKEL (reference sequence). This CDR3 contains 12 residues. This CDR3 reads CASSSPGGKLFF. As DNA, the CDR3 is TGTGCCAGCTCAAGCCCGGGGGGAAAACTGTTTTTT.

This clone was observed once. V usage is TRBV27 and J usage is TRBJ1-5; 8 bases line up with TRBD1. Losses at the gene ends were 5 bases for V and 6 bases for J; bases not matched to a gene: 12. The CDR3 extends over 16 amino acids. Germline V CDR1 and CDR2: MNHEY, SMNVEV (reference sequence). DNA of the CDR3: TGTGCCAGCAGTCTCCGGGCAGGGGGCGATGGTCAGCCCCAGCATTTT. Amino acids: CASSLRAGGDGQPQHF.

The chain combines TRBV18 with TRBJ2-7; 9 positions match TRBD1. The J call is doubtful: the DNA matches TRBJ2-1 better. CDR1 and CDR2 (germline): KGHSH, LQKENI. The CDR3 has 16 residues. The CDR3 DNA sequence: TGTGCCAGCTCACCATCCCGCCCCGGGACAGGGATTGAGCAGTTCTTC. Its translation: CASSPSRPGTGIEQFF.

This chain uses TRBV2 with TRBJ2-7; TRBD1 might be the D (6 bases). With 6 bases removed from V and 0 bases from J, the gap between germline ends came to 12 bases. The CDR3 contains 14 residues. Per the germline V gene, CDR1 is SNHLY and CDR2 is FYNNEI. This CDR3 reads CASRGRGYSYEQYF. CDR3 sequence (DNA): TGTGCCAGCAGGGGCAGGGGTTACTCCTACGAGCAGTACTTC.

Here the CDR3 DNA reads TGTGCCAGCAGCTTGCAGGGGAACACTGAAGCTTTCTTT. This translates into CASSLQGNTEAFF. The V and J genes are TRBV7-3 and TRBJ1-1; D is possibly TRBD1 (5 bases). CDR1 and CDR2 from the germline V gene are SGHTA and FQGTGA. CDR3 length: 13 residues. V gave up 3 bases and J gave up 1 base, with 6 bases separating them.

The chain couples TRBV5-1 to TRBJ2-7, with D possibly matching TRBD2 (5 bases). The germline gives CDR1 SGHRS, CDR2 YFSETQ. The length of the CDR3 is 14 residues. Trimming stripped 0 bases from V and 2 bases from J, with 9 bases between. The CDR3 sequence is CASSLVGSTYEQYF. Written as DNA, the CDR3 is TGCGCCAGCAGCTTGGTGGGGAGCACCTACGAGCAGTACTTC.

This clone has a handful of counts. The V and J genes are TRBV11-2 and TRBJ1-5, with D hard to call. Germline V gene data show CDR1 as SGHAT and CDR2 as FQNNGV. With 1 base removed from V and 4 bases from J, the gap between germline ends came to 11 bases. This CDR3 has 15 amino acids. The CDR3 DNA reads TGTGCCAGCAGCTTAGTTGGTGCGGGGAATCAGCCCCAGCATTTT. As protein: CASSLVGAGNQPQHF.

This sequence joins TRBV5-1 and TRBJ2-2; TRBD2 matches 10 bases. CDR3 length equals 15 residues. J gave up 4 bases and V 5 bases, and 5 bases lay outside the gene matches. Germline CDR1 reads SGHRS; CDR2 reads YFSETQ. CDR3 DNA: TGCGCCAGCAGTTCTAGCGGGGGCCTCACCGGGGAGCTGTTTTTT. Its translation is CASSSSGGLTGELFF.

The rearrangement joins TRBV7-3 to TRBJ2-1, with 7 nucleotides matching TRBD1. Per germline, CDR1 SGHTA and CDR2 FQGTGA. After removal of 5 bases from V and 8 bases from J, the junction contained 15 bases not matched to a gene. This CDR3 is 16 amino acids long. The CDR3 DNA sequence: TGTGCCAGCAGCCTGGGGCTGAGGGGGCGCTTTGATGAGCAGTTCTTC. Amino acid sequence: CASSLGLRGRFDEQFF.

The rearrangement joins TRBV29-1 to TRBJ1-1; 7 nucleotides line up with TRBD1. Losses at the gene ends were 5 bases for V and 5 bases for J; bases not matched to a gene: 8. Per the germline V gene, CDR1 is SQVTM and CDR2 is ANQGSEA. The CDR3 has 13 amino acids. Here the CDR3 reads CSVLYRGRTEAFF. The CDR3 coding sequence is TGCAGCGTTCTTTACAGGGGCCGAACTGAAGCTTTCTTT.

The CDR3 loop is CASSMGREGTEAFF. DNA for the CDR3: TGTGCCAGTAGTATGGGACGGGAGGGCACTGAAGCTTTCTTT. The chain links TRBV19 to TRBJ1-1; weak D call: TRBD1 (5 bases). The CDR3 totals 14 residues. Trimming took 3 bases from V and 4 from J, leaving 12 bases between them. Germline V gene data show CDR1 as LNHDA and CDR2 as SQIVND (reference sequence).

The chain is built from TRBV6-5 and TRBJ2-7; TRBD1 is a possible D gene (6 bases). CDR3 length equals 14 residues. The germline CDR1 and CDR2 sequences are MNHEY and SVGAGI. V lost 1 base and J 1 base, leaving 8 bases between the germline ends. This chain's CDR3 is CASSYLTGSYEQYF. Written as DNA, the CDR3 is TGTGCCAGCAGTTACTTGACAGGTTCCTACGAGCAGTACTTC.

The rearrangement uses TRBV2 and TRBJ2-7, with 8 bases matching TRBD2. The CDR3 has 13 amino acids. V shed 4 bases and J 4 bases; nucleotides not matched to a gene: 3. Germline loops: CDR1 SNHLY, CDR2 FYNNEI. This chain's CDR3 is CASSVGTRYEQYF. The CDR3 bases are TGTGCCAGCAGTGTCGGGACTAGATACGAGCAGTACTTC.

This chain joins TRBV21-1 and TRBJ2-3; the table's D call TRBD1 went unverified against the DNA. TRBV21-1 is a listed pseudogene. The CDR3 is 14 residues long. The CDR3 spells CASLFPGVVDTQYF. The CDR3 region has the DNA TGTGCCAGCCTCTTTCCAGGGGTGGTAGATACGCAGTATTTT.

The chain links TRBV12-3 or TRBV12-4 to TRBJ1-1, with a weak D call TRBD1 (5 bases). Trimming removed 3 bases from V and 10 bases from J, with 15 bases in between. The CDR3 extends over 13 amino acids. CDR3 nucleotides: TGTGCCAGCAGTTTTACTTTCAGGGAGGCAGCTTTCTTT. As protein: CASSFTFREAAFF.

The chain employs TRBV19 and TRBJ1-2; D is perhaps TRBD1 (6 bases). The CDR3 sequence is 15 residues long. The V end was cut by 3 bases, the J end by 4 bases, with 15 bases between. Germline V lookup: CDR1 LNHDA, CDR2 SQIVND (reference sequence). The CDR3 reads CASSISGANPYGYTF. The CDR3 DNA sequence: TGTGCCAGTAGTATTTCAGGGGCGAACCCCTATGGCTACACCTTC.

This chain uses TRBV21-1 with TRBJ1-3. TRBV21-1 is marked as a pseudogene. The CDR3 spans 16 residues. CDR3 loop: CASSSRRGGVRDTIYF. The DNA of the CDR3 is TGTGCCAGCAGCTCCCGGCGAGGGGGGGTCCGAGACACCATATATTTT.